This T cell receptor beta chain was profiled in a study of spatial heterogeneity in lung cancer. Study-level background: Sequence detection consistently recorded a greater number of beta-chain than alpha-chain sequences.

This clonotype was counted ten times or more. TCRdb recomputed calls from the 5' RACE reads with MiXCR, one row per CDR3 protein. The sample includes about 75,000 distinct CDR3 sequences, 13% of them seen just once. Time point described: sample taken at primary tumor resection. Tumor, nontumor lung or frozen PBMC supplied whole RNA, sequenced without sorting. There were roughly 78 donors, all of them untreated patients with early-stage non-small cell lung cancer. The trim removed 4 bases at V and 3 bases at J, leaving 3 bases unmatched. The germline V gene encodes CDR1 SNHLY and CDR2 FYNNEI. The CDR3 extends over 14 amino acids.

The clonotype was recovered from a male donor with early-stage non-small cell lung cancer. The material was PBMCs, obtained at surgery. V is TRBV2 and J is TRBJ2-3; 8 bases are a match to TRBD1. The CDR3 DNA reads as TGTGCCAGCAGTGGGACAGGGACTACAGATACGCAGTATTTT. It specifies CASSGTGTTDTQYF. Supplemented by reference TRBV2 and TRBJ2-3, the full variable domain reads EPEVTQTPSHQVTQMGQEVILRCVPISNHLYFYWYRQILGQKVEFLVSFYNNEISEKSEIFDDQFSVERPDGSNFTLKIRSTKLEDSAMYFCASSGTGTTDTQYFGPGTRLTVL.